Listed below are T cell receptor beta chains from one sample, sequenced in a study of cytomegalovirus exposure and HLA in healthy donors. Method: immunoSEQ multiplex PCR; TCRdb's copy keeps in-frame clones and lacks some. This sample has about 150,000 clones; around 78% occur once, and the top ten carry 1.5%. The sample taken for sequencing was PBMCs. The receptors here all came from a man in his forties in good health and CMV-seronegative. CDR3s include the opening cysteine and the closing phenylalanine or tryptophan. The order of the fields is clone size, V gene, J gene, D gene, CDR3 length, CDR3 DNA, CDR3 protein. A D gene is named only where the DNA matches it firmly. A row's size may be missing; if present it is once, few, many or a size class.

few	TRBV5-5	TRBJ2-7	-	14	TGTGCCAGCAGCTCGCAACAGGGTTACCACGAGCAGTACTTC	CASSSQQGYHEQYF
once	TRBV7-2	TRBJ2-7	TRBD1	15	TGTGCCAGCAGCTCAGCCGGGACAGGACCTTACGAGCAGTACTTC	CASSSAGTGPYEQYF
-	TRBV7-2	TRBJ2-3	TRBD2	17	TGTGCCAGCAGCCTGCGTGATCTGGGGGGGAGCACAGATACGCAGTATTTT	CASSLRDLGGSTDTQYF
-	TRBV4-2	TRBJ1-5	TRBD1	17	TGTGCCAGCAGCCAAGGCTACGGACAGGGTGAATATCAGCCCCAGCATTTT	CASSQGYGQGEYQPQHF
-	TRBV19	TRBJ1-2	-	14	TGTGCCAGTAGCCCCCCAGGGGACGCTAGGGGCTACACCTTC	CASSPPGDARGYTF
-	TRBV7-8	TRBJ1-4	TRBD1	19	TGTGCCAGCAGCCAACCCAAGGGACAGGGCCTCGCAACTAATGAAAAACTGTTTTTT	CASSQPKGQGLATNEKLFF
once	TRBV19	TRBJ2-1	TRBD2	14	TGTGCCAGTAACCCTAGCGGGAGAATGAGTGAGCAGTTCTTC	CASNPSGRMSEQFF
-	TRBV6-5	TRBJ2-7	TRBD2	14	TGTGCCAGCAGTGGGACTAGCGGCTCCTACGAGCAGTACTTC	CASSGTSGSYEQYF
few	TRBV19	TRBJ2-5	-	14	TGTGCCAGTAATGGGGGGTGGGGCGGAGAGACCCAGTACTTC	CASNGGWGGETQYF
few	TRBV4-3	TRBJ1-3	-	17	TGCGCCAGCAGCCAAGATGTGGGGGGAAACTCTGGAAACACCATATATTTT	CASSQDVGGNSGNTIYF
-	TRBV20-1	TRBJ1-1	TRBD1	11	TGCAGTGCTGGACAGGCCGAGGGAGCTTTCTTT	CSAGQAEGAFF
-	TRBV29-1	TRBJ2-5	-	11	TGCAGCGTTAGCGACGTCTGGACCCAGTACTTC	CSVSDVWTQYF
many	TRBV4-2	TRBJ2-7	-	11	TGTGCCAGCAGCCAAGCGGGAGAGCAGTACTTC	CASSQAGEQYF
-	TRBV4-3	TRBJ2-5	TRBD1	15	TGCGCCAGCAGCCAGGGACAGGGGGGGCAAGAGACCCAGTACTTC	CASSQGQGGQETQYF
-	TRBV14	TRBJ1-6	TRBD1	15	TGTGCCAGCAGCCGGCTCGACAGGGTTTATTCACCCCTCCACTTT	CASSRLDRVYSPLHF
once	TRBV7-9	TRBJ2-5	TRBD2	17	TGTGCCAGCAGCTTAGCTAGGCTAGCGGGAGTTCAAGAGACCCAGTACTTC	CASSLARLAGVQETQYF
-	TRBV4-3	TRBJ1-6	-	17	TGCGCCAGCAGCCAAGATCGGGGACTCTCCCCATGGAGGGCCCTCCACTTT	CASSQDRGLSPWRALHF
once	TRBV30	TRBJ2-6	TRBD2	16	TGTGCCTGGGTCCGTCCGCCGCGGGGGGGGGCCAACGTCCTGACTTTC	CAWVRPPRGGANVLTF
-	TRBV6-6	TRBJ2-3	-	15	TGTGCCAGCAGCCAAGACCAGGCCCTCGGAGATACGCAGTATTTT	CASSQDQALGDTQYF
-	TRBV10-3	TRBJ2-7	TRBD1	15	TGTGCCATCAGCGCCCGGACAGGGGCCCCCTCCGAGCAGTACTTC	CAISARTGAPSEQYF
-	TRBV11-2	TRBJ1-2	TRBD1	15	TGTGCCAGCAGCACCGGACAGGGGGAGGACTATGGCTACACCTTC	CASSTGQGEDYGYTF
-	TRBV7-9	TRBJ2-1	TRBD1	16	TGTGCCAGCAGCCTACTACGACAGGGGATCTACAATGAGCAGTTCTTC	CASSLLRQGIYNEQFF
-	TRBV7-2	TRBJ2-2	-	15	TGTGCCAGCAGCTCGGACTCCCGAAGGGCCGGGGAGCTGTTTTTT	CASSSDSRRAGELFF
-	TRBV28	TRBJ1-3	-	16	TGTGCCAGCAGCTCCGCAGGGAAGCGCTCTGGAAACACCATATATTTT	CASSSAGKRSGNTIYF
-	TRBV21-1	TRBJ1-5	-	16	TGTGCCAGCAGCAAAGCGCCACTGTGTAGCAATCAGCCCCAGCATTTT	CASSKAPLCSNQPQHF
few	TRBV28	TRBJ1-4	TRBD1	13	TGTGCCAGCACAGGGGGCGCAGATGAAAAACTGTTTTTT	CASTGGADEKLFF
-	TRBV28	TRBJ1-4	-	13	TGTGCCACGCGCAGAGCGCCTAATGAAAAACTGTTTTTT	CATRRAPNEKLFF
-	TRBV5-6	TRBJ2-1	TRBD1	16	TGTGCCAGCAGCGGGGAACAGGGGGCGGGACGCAATGAGCAGTTCTTC	CASSGEQGAGRNEQFF
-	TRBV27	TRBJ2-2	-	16	TGTGCCAGCAGTTTAGGGCTAGCCGGCCTACCCGGGGAGCTGTTTTTT	CASSLGLAGLPGELFF
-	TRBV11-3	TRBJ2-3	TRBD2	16	TGTGCCAGCAGCTATCGGGAGGGGCATGGCACAGATACGCAGTATTTT	CASSYREGHGTDTQYF
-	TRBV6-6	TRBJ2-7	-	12	TGTGCCAGCAGCCTGGAGAGATACGAGCAGTACTTC	CASSLERYEQYF
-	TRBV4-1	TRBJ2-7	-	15	TGCGCCAGCAGCCAAGATAGTAACCTACCTACTCAGCAGTACTTC	CASSQDSNLPTQQYF
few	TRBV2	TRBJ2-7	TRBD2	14	TGTGCCAGCGGGGGGGTGGGGAGTGGCGGCGAGCAGTACTTC	CASGGVGSGGEQYF
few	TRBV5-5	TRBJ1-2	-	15	TGTGCCAGCAGCTTGGAAGGGGTCGGTGCGAGGGGCTACACCTTC	CASSLEGVGARGYTF
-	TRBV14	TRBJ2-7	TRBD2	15	TGTGCCAGCAGCCAAGATTTGAGCGGGAACTACGAGCAGTACTTC	CASSQDLSGNYEQYF
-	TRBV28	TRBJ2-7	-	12	TGTGCCAGCAATTCGAACACCTACGAGCAGTACTTC	CASNSNTYEQYF
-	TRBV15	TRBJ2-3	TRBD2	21	TGTGCCACCAGCAGAGATCGAAGACTAGCGGGAGGGAGGGCCAGCACAGATACGCAGTATTTT	CATSRDRRLAGGRASTDTQYF
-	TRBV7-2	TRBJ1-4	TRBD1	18	TGTGCCAGCAGCTTATTCAGACAGGGGGTTACAACTAATGAAAAACTGTTTTTT	CASSLFRQGVTTNEKLFF
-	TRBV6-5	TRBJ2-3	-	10	TGTGCCAGCGGTCAGGATACGCAGTATTTT	CASGQDTQYF
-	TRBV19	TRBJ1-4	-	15	TGTGCCAGTAAAACAAAGTGGGGGCCGAATGAAAAACTGTTTTTT	CASKTKWGPNEKLFF
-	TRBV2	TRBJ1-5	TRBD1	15	TGTGCCAGCAGCCTGACAGGGGGTAGCAATCAGCCCCAGCATTTT	CASSLTGGSNQPQHF
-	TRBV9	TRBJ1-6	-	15	TGTGCCAGCAGCGAACAGTCCTCCTATAATTCACCCCTCCACTTT	CASSEQSSYNSPLHF
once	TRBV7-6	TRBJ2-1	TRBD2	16	TGTGCCAGCAGCTTCGTTTCGGGAGGCCCTTACAATGAGCAGTTCTTC	CASSFVSGGPYNEQFF
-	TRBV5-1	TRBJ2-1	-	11	TGCGCCAGCAGCTTCAGTTATGAGCAGTTCTTC	CASSFSYEQFF
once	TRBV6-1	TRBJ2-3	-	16	TGTGCCAGCAGTGCCTACACCGGGACTCCCTCAGATACGCAGTATTTT	CASSAYTGTPSDTQYF
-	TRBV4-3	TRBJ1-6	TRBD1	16	TGCGCCAGCAGCCGGGAACAGGGGTACTATAATTCACCCCTCCACTTT	CASSREQGYYNSPLHF
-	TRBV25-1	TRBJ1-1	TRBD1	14	TGTGCCAGCAGCGACAGGGGAGAAAGTACTGAAGCTTTCTTT	CASSDRGESTEAFF
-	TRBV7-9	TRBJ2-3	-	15	TGTGCCAGCAGCTTAGCTGAGCGGAGCACAGATACGCAGTATTTT	CASSLAERSTDTQYF
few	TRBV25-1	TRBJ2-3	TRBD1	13	TGTGCCGTCCGGGACAGCAGCACAGATACGCAGTATTTT	CAVRDSSTDTQYF
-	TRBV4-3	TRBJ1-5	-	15	TGCGCCAGCAGCCAAGAACAGGGTTGGGATCAGCCCCAGCATTTT	CASSQEQGWDQPQHF
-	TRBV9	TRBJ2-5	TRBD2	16	TGTGCCAGCAGCCCACACGATCTAGCGGTGGGGGAGACCCAGTACTTC	CASSPHDLAVGETQYF
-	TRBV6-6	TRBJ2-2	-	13	TGTGCCAGCAGTGCGACCCAGGCAGGGGAGCTGTTTTTT	CASSATQAGELFF
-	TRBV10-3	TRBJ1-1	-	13	TGTGCCATCAGAGACAGCATGAACACTGAAGCTTTCTTT	CAIRDSMNTEAFF